The 15 T cell receptor beta chains listed next were all sequenced from one sample in a study of cytomegalovirus exposure and HLA in healthy donors. Use of 60 Vbeta and 13 Jbeta primers characterized the PCR. Some clones are missing from TCRdb's copy, which holds only in-frame ones; the method was immunoSEQ multiplex PCR. The sample lists about 120,000 clones, about four fifths occurring once. Sequencing was carried out using PBMCs. These receptors were taken from a man aged 30 to 45 in good health and CMV-seropositive.

The V and J genes are TRBV6-1 and TRBJ1-1; a weak D match, TRBD1 (5 bases). Germline-derived CDR1 and CDR2 are MNHNS and SASEGT. V lost 4 bases, J lost 1 base, and 7 bases lay in between. The CDR3 has 13 amino acids. The CDR3 sequence: CASSADRNTEAFF. The CDR3 bases are TGTGCCAGCAGTGCCGACAGGAACACTGAAGCTTTCTTT.

Here the CDR3 DNA reads TGTGCCATCAGTACCGATGCCACTGGTAAGAACACTGAAGCTTTCTTT. Its protein product is CAISTDATGKNTEAFF. V usage is TRBV10-3 and J usage is TRBJ1-1; no firm D call. CDR3 length: 16 residues. V was cut by 5 bases and J by 1 base, with 17 bases left in between. Germline values: CDR1 ENHRY, CDR2 SYGVKD.

Notes on this clone: Compared with germline, one end of the junction differs, possibly owing to a read error. The rearrangement links TRBV7-2 to TRBJ2-3; the match to TRBD2 covers 7 bases. Germline lookup yields CDR1 SGHTA and CDR2 FQGNSA. This CDR3 spans 13 amino acids. CDR3 in DNA: TGTGCCAGCAGATCGACTAGCAGAGATACGCAGTATTTT. This encodes CASRSTSRDTQYF.

Note on this clone: Compared with germline, one end of the junction differs, possibly owing to a read error. CDR3 residues: CASSEQISGANGLTF. The CDR3 DNA sequence: TGTGCCAGCAGTGAACAGATCTCTGGGGCCAACGGCCTGACTTTC. The gene calls are TRBV6-1 and TRBJ2-6, with TRBD1 as a possible D gene (5 bases). Germline CDR1 and CDR2: MNHNS and SASEGT. The CDR3 totals 15 residues.

CDR3 nucleotide sequence: TGTGCCAGCAGCTTTCCCGACACTGAAGCTTTCTTT. It yields the protein CASSFPDTEAFF. The V call is TRBV7-2, the J call TRBJ1-1; D is unclear. The CDR3 is 12 residues long. The germline V gene has CDR1 SGHTA and CDR2 FQGNSA. Trimming removed 3 bases from V and 3 bases from J, with 5 bases in between.

V is TRBV14 and J is TRBJ1-1, with D possibly matching TRBD1 (5 bases). Germline V gene lookup returns CDR1 SGHDN and CDR2 FVKESK. The CDR3 contains 16 residues. The germline V and J ends were trimmed by 5 bases and 3 bases, with 19 bases remaining between them. CDR3 in amino acids: CASSLTGGGWDTEAFF. DNA of the CDR3: TGTGCCAGCAGCTTAACTGGGGGAGGGTGGGACACTGAAGCTTTCTTT.

The chain couples TRBV2 to TRBJ1-2, with 7 nucleotides matching TRBD1. This CDR3 region has 14 residues. CDR1 SNHLY and CDR2 FYNNEI come from the germline V gene. The J segment lost 8 bases and the V segment lost 6 bases, leaving 12 bases of the junction unmatched. CDR3 amino acids: CASRDRWAWEGYTF. The CDR3 DNA reads TGTGCCAGCAGGGACAGGTGGGCTTGGGAAGGCTACACCTTC.

The chain has TRBV4-3 and TRBJ1-1; D might be TRBD1 (6 bases). Trimming cost V 1 base and J 9 bases, with 18 bases left between them. CDR3 length equals 15 residues. Germline loops: CDR1 LGHNA, CDR2 YSLEER. Here the CDR3 DNA reads TGCGCCAGCAGCCAAGCCGAGACAGGTTATCCCCAAGCTTTCTTT. It yields the protein CASSQAETGYPQAFF.

The chain couples TRBV6-5 to TRBJ2-1, with TRBD2 identical over 7 bases. Germline trimming cut 4 bases from V and 2 bases from J; bases unmatched to any gene: 2. Germline V lookup: CDR1 MNHEY, CDR2 SVGAGI. The CDR3 extends over 14 amino acids. CDR3 sequence: CASSSGGTYNEQFF. For the CDR3, the DNA is TGTGCCAGCAGTTCGGGGGGAACCTACAATGAGCAGTTCTTC.

The chain uses TRBV6-1 and TRBJ2-3; the D is unclear. Between the trimmed V and J ends, which lost 8 bases and 2 bases, there was a span of 11 bases. The CDR3 is 13 amino acids. Per germline, CDR1 MNHNS and CDR2 SASEGT. CDR3 nucleotide sequence: TGTGCCAGCGAAACCGGGTCCACAGATACGCAGTATTTT. This encodes CASETGSTDTQYF.

This chain joins TRBV29-1 and TRBJ2-2; TRBD2 might be the D (6 bases). Trimming removed 5 bases from V and 6 bases from J, with 16 bases in between. The CDR3 runs to 14 residues. Germline V lookup: CDR1 SQVTM, CDR2 ANQGSEA. The CDR3 DNA follows: TGCAGCGTTCACTCGGTGGGGGAGGCCGGGGAGCTGTTTTTT. Residues: CSVHSVGEAGELFF.

This chain joins TRBV30 and TRBJ1-1; D possibly corresponds to TRBD1 (5 bases). The CDR3 length is 18 residues. V was pared by 0 bases and J by 1 base, with 21 bases between. Looked up from germline, CDR1 is GTSNPN and CDR2 is SVGIG (reference sequence). The CDR3 nucleotides are TGTGCCTGGAGTGTATATGAGTCGGCAGGGTGGGGGAACACTGAAGCTTTCTTT. Translated, it gives CAWSVYESAGWGNTEAFF.

The chain carries TRBV7-9 and TRBJ2-5, with D uncertain. Germline V gene data show CDR1 as SEHNR and CDR2 as FQNEAQ (reference sequence). The CDR3 consists of 12 residues. Deletions cut 2 bases from V and 3 bases from J, with 4 bases between. The CDR3 nucleotides are TGTGCCAGCAGCTTAACAGAAGAGACCCAGTACTTC. Protein product: CASSLTEETQYF.

This clone was counted once. The V gene is TRBV2, the J gene TRBJ2-3; 11 nucleotides agree with TRBD2. Per the germline V gene, CDR1 is SNHLY and CDR2 is FYNNEI. V was clipped by 7 bases and J by 5 bases; unmatched bases: 5. The CDR3 contains 14 residues. CDR3 region: CASNIAGGQDTQYF. DNA for the CDR3: TGTGCCAGCAACATAGCGGGAGGGCAAGATACGCAGTATTTT.

CDR3: CASTGTGYSGANVLTF. The CDR3 coding sequence is TGTGCCAGCACCGGGACAGGGTACTCTGGGGCCAACGTCCTGACTTTC. V is TRBV28 and J is TRBJ2-6; 9 nucleotides agree with TRBD1. With V trimmed by 7 bases and J by 0 bases, 4 bases remained unmatched. Germline CDR1 and CDR2: MDHEN and SYDVKM. The CDR3 totals 16 residues.